This T cell receptor beta chain derives from a study of cytomegalovirus exposure and HLA in healthy donors. The overall study: From 170 million or so T cells, an earlier analysis saw roughly 100 million unique TCR beta sequences.

Germline V gene sequence: CDR1 GTSNPN, CDR2 SVGIG (reference sequence). CDR3 length: 13 amino acids. Trimming took off 3 bases at V and 5 bases at J, with 10 bases between the two ends. PCR involved 60 Vbeta and 13 Jbeta primers. Data came from immunoSEQ multiplex PCR; TCRdb stores just in-frame clones and leaves some out. This sample has 50,000 or so clones, with 77% found just once. This receptor was taken from a woman aged 40-49 years in good health and CMV-seropositive. The sample comprised PBMCs. The J gene is TRBJ1-4, the V gene TRBV30, with a weak D call TRBD1 (5 bases). The CDR3 sequence is CAWSGGRNEKLFF. The CDR3 nucleotides are TGTGCCTGGAGCGGGGGAAGAAATGAAAAACTGTTTTTT.